The entry below describes one T cell receptor (beta chain). The entry originates in a study of T cell changes during pregnancy in multiple sclerosis. Sequencing used immunoSEQ multiplex PCR; TCRdb keeps in-frame clones, though not all of them. The profile shows roughly 38,000 clones, 85% to 95% of them singletons. Trimming at V came to 5 bases and at J to 2 bases, leaving 6 bases not matched to a gene. CDR3 length: 15 residues. CDR1 is SGDLS and CDR2 is YYNGEE in the germline V gene. This material consisted of CD4+ T cells from peripheral blood mononuclear cells, taken in the third trimester of pregnancy. The source is a female donor with multiple sclerosis, enrolled in a pregnancy study. This rearrangement joins TRBV9 to TRBJ2-2, with 7 bases that match TRBD1. The CDR3 sequence is CASSVGQRNTGELFF. CDR3 coding DNA: TGTGCCAGCAGTGTGGGACAGAGAAACACCGGGGAGCTGTTTTTT. Filled out from reference TRBV9 and TRBJ2-2, the complete variable domain reads DSGVTQTPKHLITATGQRVTLRCSPRSGDLSVYWYQQSLDQGLQFLIQYYNGEERAKGNILERFSAQQFPDLHSELNLSSLELGDSALYFCASSVGQRNTGELFFGEGSRLTVL.